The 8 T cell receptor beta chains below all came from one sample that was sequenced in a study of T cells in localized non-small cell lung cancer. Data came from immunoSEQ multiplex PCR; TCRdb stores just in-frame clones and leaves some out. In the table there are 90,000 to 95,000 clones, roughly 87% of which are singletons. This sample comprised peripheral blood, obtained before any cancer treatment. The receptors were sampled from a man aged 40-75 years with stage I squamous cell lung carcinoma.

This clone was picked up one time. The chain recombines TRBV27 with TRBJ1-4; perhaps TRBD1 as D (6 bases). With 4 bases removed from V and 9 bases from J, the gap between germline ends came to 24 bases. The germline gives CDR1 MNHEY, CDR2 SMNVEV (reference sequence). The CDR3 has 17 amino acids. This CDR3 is CASSSATGLAGGKKLFF. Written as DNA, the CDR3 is TGTGCCAGCAGTTCCGCGACAGGTCTCGCGGGGGGAAAAAAACTGTTTTTT.

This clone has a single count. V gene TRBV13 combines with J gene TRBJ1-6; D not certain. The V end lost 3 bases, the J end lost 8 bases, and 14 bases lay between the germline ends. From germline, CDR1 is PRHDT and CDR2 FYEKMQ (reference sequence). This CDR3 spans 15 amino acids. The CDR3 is CASSFRVPRDSPLHF. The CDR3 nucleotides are TGTGCCAGCAGCTTCCGGGTTCCGAGGGATTCACCCCTCCACTTT. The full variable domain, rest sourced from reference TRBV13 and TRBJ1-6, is AAGVIQSPRHLIKEKRETATLKCYPIPRHDTVYWYQQGPGQDPQFLISFYEKMQSDKGSIPDRFSAQQFSDYHSELNMSSLELGDSALYFCASSFRVPRDSPLHFGNGTRLTVT.

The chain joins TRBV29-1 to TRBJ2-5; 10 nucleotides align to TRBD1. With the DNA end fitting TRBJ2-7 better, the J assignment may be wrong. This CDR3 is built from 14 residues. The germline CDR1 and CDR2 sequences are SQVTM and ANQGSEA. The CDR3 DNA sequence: TGCAGCGTGGTCGGGGGGACAGGGGCTGACGAGCAGTACTTC. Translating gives CSVVGGTGADEQYF.

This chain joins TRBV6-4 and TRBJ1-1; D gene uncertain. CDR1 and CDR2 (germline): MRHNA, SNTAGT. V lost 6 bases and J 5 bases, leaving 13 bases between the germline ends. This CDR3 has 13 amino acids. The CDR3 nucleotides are TGTGCCAGCAGCGGCATGAGGAGGACTGAAGCTTTCTTT. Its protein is CASSGMRRTEAFF.

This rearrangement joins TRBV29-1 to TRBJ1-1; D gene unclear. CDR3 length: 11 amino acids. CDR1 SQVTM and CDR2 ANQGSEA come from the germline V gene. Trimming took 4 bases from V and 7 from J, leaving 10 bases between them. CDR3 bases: TGCAGCGTTGGGAACCGCTATGAAGCTTTCTTT. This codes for CSVGNRYEAFF.

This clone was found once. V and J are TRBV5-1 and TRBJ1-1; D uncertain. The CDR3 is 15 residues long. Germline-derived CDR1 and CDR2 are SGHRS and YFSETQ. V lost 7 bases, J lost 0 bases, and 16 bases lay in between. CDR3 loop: CASRDGMIMNTEAFF. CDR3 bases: TGCGCCAGCCGAGACGGTATGATAATGAACACTGAAGCTTTCTTT.

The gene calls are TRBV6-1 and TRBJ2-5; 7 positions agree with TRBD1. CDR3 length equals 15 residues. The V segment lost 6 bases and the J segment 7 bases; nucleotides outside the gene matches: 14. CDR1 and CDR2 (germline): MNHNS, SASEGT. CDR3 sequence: CASRYTGTVKGTQYF. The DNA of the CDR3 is TGTGCCAGCAGGTACACCGGGACAGTCAAGGGGACCCAGTACTTC.

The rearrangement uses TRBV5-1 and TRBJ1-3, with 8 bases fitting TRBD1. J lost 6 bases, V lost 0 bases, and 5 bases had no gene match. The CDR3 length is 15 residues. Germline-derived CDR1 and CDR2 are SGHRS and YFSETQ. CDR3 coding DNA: TGCGCCAGCAGCTTGGGACAGGGGTTTGCAAACACCATATATTTT. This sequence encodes CASSLGQGFANTIYF.